The T cell receptor beta chain described here comes from a study of response to subunit inactivated influenza vaccine. Findings of the study overall: There was a suggestion from the authors that each seasonal influenza vaccination recruits few new T cells.

TCRdb independently ran MiXCR on the RT-PCR reads; one entry per CDR3 protein. The sample records 500,000 to 600,000 distinct CDR3 sequences, more than 15% being singletons. To note about this clonotype: Antigen specificity is unknown.

The sample consisted of CD4+ T cells sorted from PBMCs, taken roughly 24 months after vaccination. This clonotype originated in a man in his fifties or sixties who received an inactivated influenza vaccine.

The CDR3 protein is CASSPRAAVNTEAFF. The CDR3 coding sequence is TGCGCCAGCAGCCCTAGGGCAGCGGTGAACACTGAAGCTTTCTTT. This sequence joins TRBV4-3 and TRBJ1-1; D call uncertain. Germline loops: CDR1 LGHNA, CDR2 YSLEER. V shed 4 bases and J shed 0 bases, with 12 bases lying between them. The CDR3 contains 15 residues.